A single sample is the source of the 23 T cell receptor beta chains below, sequenced in a study of T cell responses to AZD1222 COVID-19 vaccine. This table comes from immunoSEQ multiplex PCR, and its TCRdb copy is limited to in-frame clones, with some not included. Of under 150,000 clones in the sample, 65% to 90% were seen once. This specimen consisted of peripheral blood, obtained 28 days after the second AZD1222 dose. These receptors were collected from an adult who received the AZD1222 COVID-19 vaccine.

The chain links TRBV29-1 to TRBJ1-4; D is perhaps TRBD1 (5 bases). The V end was cut by 7 bases, the J end by 3 bases, with 15 bases between. Germline V gene lookup returns CDR1 SQVTM and CDR2 ANQGSEA. The CDR3 loop spans 14 amino acids. The CDR3 region has the DNA TGCAGCGCGAAGTGGGGCGGATCTAATGAAAAACTGTTTTTT. Encoded protein: CSAKWGGSNEKLFF.

In its sample, this clone was seen once. CDR3 coding DNA: TGCAGTGCCCACTACGAGCAGTACTTC. Protein product: CSAHYEQYF. The V and J genes are TRBV20-1 and TRBJ2-7; D gene uncertain. The CDR3 has 9 amino acids. V shed 6 bases and J shed 3 bases, with 3 bases lying between them. Germline V lookup: CDR1 DFQATT, CDR2 SNEGSKA (reference sequence).

This clone was observed a handful of times. This sequence joins TRBV10-1 and TRBJ2-7; D remains ambiguous. Germline V gives CDR1 WNHNN, CDR2 SYGVQD (reference sequence). The CDR3 has 15 amino acids. The V end was cut by 2 bases, the J end by 3 bases, with 14 bases between. This chain's CDR3 is CASSERSTKGYEQYF. Written as DNA, the CDR3 is TGCGCCAGCAGTGAGCGAAGTACCAAAGGCTACGAGCAGTACTTC.

The chain recombines TRBV7-6 with TRBJ2-2; D possibly corresponds to TRBD2 (6 bases). The V gene's germline CDR1 is SGHVS and CDR2 FNYEAQ. The length of the CDR3 is 16 residues. Trimming removed 1 base at V and 8 bases at J, with 17 bases between. The CDR3 nucleotides are TGTGCCAGCAGCTTAGTTGCGGGGAGTCGGTCAGGGGAGCTGTTTTTT. This codes for CASSLVAGSRSGELFF.

CDR3 residues: CASSLGGRTEAFF. In DNA, the CDR3 is TGTGCCAGCAGTTTAGGAGGGAGGACTGAAGCTTTCTTT. The chain combines TRBV28 with TRBJ1-1; D is ambiguous. Germline CDR1 is MDHEN and CDR2 is SYDVKM. V lost 2 bases and J lost 5, with 9 bases in between. The CDR3 length is 13 residues.

Concerning this clone: The sample has other DNA sequences that encode this CDR3 too. V usage is TRBV11-2 and J usage is TRBJ2-7; D is ambiguous. This CDR3 has 13 amino acids. Germline V CDR1 and CDR2: SGHAT, FQNNGV. The V end was cut by 2 bases, the J end by 1 base, with 6 bases between. The CDR3 DNA is TGTGCCAGCAGCTTACAAACTTCCTACGAGCAGTACTTC. Translation: CASSLQTSYEQYF.

The gene calls are TRBV24-1 and TRBJ1-4; possible D gene TRBD1, 5 bases. Germline-derived CDR1 and CDR2 are KGHDR and SFDVKD. The CDR3 spans 16 residues. The V end lost 7 bases, the J end lost 12 bases, and 26 bases lay between the germline ends. As DNA, the CDR3 is TGTGCCACCAGCGCCGAGGGGACGTTCGGGGTGAAGGAACTGTTTTTT. The encoded protein is CATSAEGTFGVKELFF.

V usage is TRBV10-3 and J usage is TRBJ2-5; D is unresolved. The V gene's germline CDR1 is ENHRY and CDR2 SYGVKD. Trimming cost V 0 bases and J 1 base, with 9 bases left between them. CDR3 length equals 15 residues. This chain's CDR3 is CAISESIRVQETQYF. CDR3 nucleotides: TGTGCCATCAGTGAGTCGATTAGGGTCCAAGAGACCCAGTACTTC.

This clone has a handful of counts. The chain uses TRBV5-1 and TRBJ1-3, with 9 nucleotides matching TRBD1. Losses at the gene ends were 0 bases for V and 4 bases for J; bases not matched to a gene: 8. The CDR3 has 17 residues. Germline V gene data show CDR1 as SGHRS and CDR2 as YFSETQ. In DNA form, the CDR3 reads TGCGCCAGCAGCTTGGCCACTGGGACAGGGTCAGGAAACACCATATATTTT. Translated: CASSLATGTGSGNTIYF.

The chain links TRBV6-5 to TRBJ1-3; the D is unclear. There are 13 residues in the CDR3. Germline lookup yields CDR1 MNHEY and CDR2 SVGAGI. V lost 6 bases and J 3 bases, leaving 9 bases between the germline ends. CDR3 loop: CASRNFNGNTIYF. The CDR3 DNA is TGTGCCAGCAGGAATTTCAATGGAAACACCATATATTTT.

This chain uses TRBV7-9 with TRBJ1-5, with D possibly being TRBD1 (5 bases). Germline CDR1 reads SEHNR; CDR2 reads FQNEAQ (reference sequence). This CDR3 is 15 amino acids long. With 0 bases removed from V and 1 base from J, the gap between germline ends came to 7 bases. CDR3 nucleotides: TGTGCCAGCAGCTTAGCTGAGGGGAGCAATCAGCCCCAGCATTTT. Residues: CASSLAEGSNQPQHF.

V and J are TRBV9 and TRBJ2-3, with 10 bases identical to TRBD1. Germline V gene sequence: CDR1 SGDLS, CDR2 YYNGEE. V lost 2 bases, J lost 3 bases, and 3 bases stayed unmatched. The CDR3 totals 15 residues. In nucleotides, the CDR3 is TGTGCCAGCAGCGTCATGGGACAGGGGACAGATACGCAGTATTTT. It specifies CASSVMGQGTDTQYF.

The chain is built from TRBV2 and TRBJ1-1; 7 nucleotides line up with TRBD1. Germline V gene sequence: CDR1 SNHLY, CDR2 FYNNEI. The CDR3 runs to 12 residues. J gave up 6 bases and V 8 bases, and 6 bases lay outside the gene matches. The CDR3 DNA follows: TGTGCCAGCGTACAGGGGTTGTCTGAAGCTTTCTTT. It is translated as CASVQGLSEAFF. The entire variable domain, with the rest obtained from reference TRBV2 and TRBJ1-1, is as follows: EPEVTQTPSHQVTQMGQEVILRCVPISNHLYFYWYRQILGQKVEFLVSFYNNEISEKSEIFDDQFSVERPDGSNFTLKIRSTKLEDSAMYFCASVQGLSEAFFGQGTRLTVV.

The CDR3 DNA is TGCGCCAGCAGCCAAGATAGATGGGCGGAGACGCAGTATTTT. Translating it yields CASSQDRWAETQYF. J is TRBJ2-3 and V is TRBV4-3; D is ambiguous. This CDR3 is 14 amino acids long. Trimming left V 0 bases short and J 9 bases short, with 13 bases between. Germline V gives CDR1 LGHNA, CDR2 YSLEER.

J is TRBJ2-6 and V is TRBV19; D is unresolved. CDR3 length: 15 residues. Germline CDR1 reads LNHDA; CDR2 reads SQIVND (reference sequence). Deletions cut 6 bases from V and 0 bases from J, with 9 bases between. The CDR3 protein is CASRRILSGANVLTF. CDR3 nucleotide sequence: TGTGCCAGTAGGCGTATCCTCTCTGGGGCCAACGTCCTGACTTTC.

V is TRBV28 and J is TRBJ1-6, with D possibly TRBD1 on 5 matching bases. CDR3 length: 15 amino acids. Per the germline V gene, CDR1 is MDHEN and CDR2 is SYDVKM. Deletions cut 1 base from V and 9 bases from J, with 13 bases between. The CDR3: CASSLSAGTRSPLHF. DNA for the CDR3: TGTGCCAGCAGTTTATCAGCGGGGACGCGTTCACCCCTCCACTTT.

The V gene is TRBV5-1, the J gene TRBJ2-5; D is undetermined. The germline V gene has CDR1 SGHRS and CDR2 YFSETQ. The V gene lost 0 bases and the J gene lost 1 base, with 16 bases spanning the gap. The CDR3 contains 17 residues. This chain's CDR3 is CASSLGLLASPQETQYF. DNA for the CDR3: TGCGCCAGCAGCTTGGGACTCTTGGCAAGCCCCCAAGAGACCCAGTACTTC.

This chain links TRBV19 with TRBJ1-2, with 9 bases matching TRBD1. The CDR3 covers 17 residues. V gave up 6 bases and J gave up 8 bases; unmatched junction bases: 19. Germline V gene sequence: CDR1 LNHDA, CDR2 SQIVND (reference sequence). In DNA, the CDR3 is TGTGCCAGTAGACCCTCAGCGACAGGGGGGGATACGTTCGGCTACACCTTC. Encoded protein: CASRPSATGGDTFGYTF.

The chain links TRBV10-3 to TRBJ1-2; no reliable D call. Trimming left V 7 bases short and J 5 bases short, with 14 bases between. CDR3 length: 13 amino acids. The germline CDR1 and CDR2 sequences are ENHRY and SYGVKD. CDR3 sequence reads: CAINSQEAYGYTF. The CDR3 DNA reads as TGTGCCATCAATAGTCAGGAAGCTTATGGCTACACCTTC.

The V and J genes are TRBV14 and TRBJ1-2, with 9 bases fitting TRBD1. This CDR3 is built from 13 residues. V lost 3 bases, J lost 5 bases, and 1 base stayed unmatched. The germline V gene encodes CDR1 SGHDN and CDR2 FVKESK. The CDR3 nucleotides read TGTGCCAGCAGCCAGGGGACAGGGTATGGCTACACCTTC. As protein: CASSQGTGYGYTF. Complete variable domain (other parts from reference TRBV14 and TRBJ1-2): EAGVTQFPSHSVIEKGQTVTLRCDPISGHDNLYWYRRVMGKEIKFLLHFVKESKQDESGMPNNRFLAERTGGTYSTLKVQPAELEDSGVYFCASSQGTGYGYTFGSGTRLTVV.

The J gene is TRBJ2-2, the V gene TRBV20-1, with a tentative D call TRBD1 (5 bases). The CDR3 extends over 11 amino acids. Germline assignment: CDR1 DFQATT and CDR2 SNEGSKA (reference sequence). V shed 6 bases and J shed 5 bases, with 7 bases lying between them. Here the CDR3 DNA reads TGCAGTGCCAGGACAACCGGGGAGCTGTTTTTT. Protein: CSARTTGELFF.

This sequence joins TRBV28 and TRBJ2-1, with 9 bases aligning to TRBD2. Unmatched junction bases numbered 9, after V lost 3 bases and J lost 6 bases. Germline lookup yields CDR1 MDHEN and CDR2 SYDVKM. CDR3 length: 16 amino acids. CDR3: CASSLRLAGSANEQFF. The DNA of the CDR3 is TGTGCCAGCAGTTTGCGCCTAGCGGGGTCGGCCAATGAGCAGTTCTTC.

The genes are TRBV7-2 and TRBJ2-7; the match to TRBD2 covers 8 bases. This CDR3 spans 16 amino acids. With 2 bases clipped from V and 4 bases from J, the junction kept 10 bases outside the gene matches. Germline V gene lookup returns CDR1 SGHTA and CDR2 FQGNSA. CDR3 in amino acids: CASSLNGGAVSYEQYF. The CDR3 DNA reads TGTGCCAGCAGCTTAAACGGGGGGGCCGTTTCATACGAGCAGTACTTC. Using reference TRBV7-2 and TRBJ2-7 for the parts outside the CDR3, the full variable domain is GAGVSQSPSNKVTEKGKDVELRCDPISGHTALYWYRQSLGQGLEFLIYFQGNSAPDKSGLPSDRFSAERTGGSVSTLTIQRTQQEDSAVYLCASSLNGGAVSYEQYFGPGTRLTVT.